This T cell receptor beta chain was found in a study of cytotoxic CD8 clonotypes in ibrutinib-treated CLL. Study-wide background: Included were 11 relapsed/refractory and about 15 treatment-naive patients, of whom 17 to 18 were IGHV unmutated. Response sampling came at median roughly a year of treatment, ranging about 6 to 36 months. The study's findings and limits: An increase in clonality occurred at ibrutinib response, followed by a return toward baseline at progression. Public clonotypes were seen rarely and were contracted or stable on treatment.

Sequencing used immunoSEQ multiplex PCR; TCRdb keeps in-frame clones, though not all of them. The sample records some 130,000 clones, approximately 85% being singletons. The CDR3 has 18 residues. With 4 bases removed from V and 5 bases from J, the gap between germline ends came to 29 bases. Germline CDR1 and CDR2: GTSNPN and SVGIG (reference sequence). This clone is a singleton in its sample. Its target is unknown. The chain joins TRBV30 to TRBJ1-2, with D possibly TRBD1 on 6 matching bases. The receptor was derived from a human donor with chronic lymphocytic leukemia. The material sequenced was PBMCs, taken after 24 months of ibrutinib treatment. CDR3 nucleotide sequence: TGTGCCTGGACCGGATGGGGGGCGGCTTCGTCGGGGCGGTATGGCTACACCTTC. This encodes CAWTGWGAASSGRYGYTF.